This entry is about one TCR beta chain. Its antigen is unknown. The sample originates from a study of graft-versus-host responses after intestinal transplantation. The wider study: Recipients across the board were started on anti-thymocyte globulin induction, then kept on tacrolimus and steroids for two to four years.

Trimming left V 0 bases short and J 8 bases short, with 10 bases between. The germline gives CDR1 LNHDA, CDR2 SQIVND (reference sequence). There are 14 residues in the CDR3. TCRdb's copy holds only in-frame clones and misses some; the assay was immunoSEQ multiplex PCR. The sample carries about 89,000 clones, more than 85% recorded once. The receptor's source is a human donor who received an intestinal transplant. Sequences were derived from unstimulated CD8+ T cells sorted from spleen or lymph node cells, sampled before intestinal transplant. The chain uses TRBV19 and TRBJ2-2, with D tentatively TRBD1 (6 bases). In nucleotides, the CDR3 is TGTGCCAGTAGTATAGAACCCGGGACAGGGGAGCTGTTTTTT. It is translated as CASSIEPGTGELFF.